This TCR beta chain is drawn from a study of T cell responses to AZD1222 COVID-19 vaccine (dated by TCRdb to about 2021). The study in broad terms: AZD1222 recipients with second doses at about 4 weeks or about 12 weeks were pooled, because spike-specific TCR depth and breadth did not differ between schedules. Enrollment into the trials was organized by age into subgroups of 18-55, 56-69 and 70-plus years, and those subgroups contained roughly 140, 27 and 60 TCR-sequenced participants, respectively. A total of approximately 250 trial participants underwent TCR sequencing, of whom nearly 210 had received two doses of AZD1222 and some 25 had received two doses of the MenACWY control vaccine. What the research found in general, with its limitations: In the small 56-69-year group, the increase in depth fell short of significance, most likely because of low power. Conclusions about previously exposed vaccinees are limited because only five to seven AZD1222 recipients were SARS-CoV-2 seropositive at baseline. Because no samples from the day 14 peak response were available, repertoires could be characterized only after the peak T cell response. Nearly half of unique spike-specific TCRs reportedly recognized epitopes outside regions mutated in the B.1.351 and B.1.1.7 variants. Vaccine-associated CD4 TCRs spanned the whole spike protein, with dominant responses in regions 160-218 and 743-854. Participants were mostly white British, with more females than males. The authors suggested clonal diversity may have been underestimated. Spike-specific TCR breadth and depth rose significantly after two AZD1222 doses compared with day 0 and with MenACWY recipients.

The time point label for this specimen denotes: baseline before first vaccination. Samples from vaccinated people were obtained from the UK trials COV001 and COV002, which included a single-blind randomized controlled phase 2/3 trial of AZD1222 (ChAdOx1 nCoV-19) in healthy adults. For TCRbeta chain sequencing, PBMC samples from trial participants were taken at day 0 and at day 28 after the second dose. The CDR3 regions of human TCRbeta chains were subjected to immunosequencing. Per the original workflow: TCRs in the repertoires were matched against a reference library of SARS-CoV-2-specific TCRs that had been generated with the MIRA antigen-specificity platform. Breadth was defined as the fraction of unique TCRs that were SARS-CoV-2-associated. Depth was defined as the fraction of total T cells that were SARS-CoV-2-associated. Using the MIRA data, each spike-specific TCR was mapped to the spike region that the TCR reacts to and placed in a CD4 or CD8 class. Log10-transformed breadth and depth values were compared by one-way ANOVA with Sidak's multiple comparisons tests. TCRdb took over this immuneACCESS table, retaining in-frame rearrangements with V and J assigned. Such tables are incomplete; in checked studies, under half of the missing clones stem from an unresolved V gene, and the remainder is unexplained. V, J and clone size are those of that table, while D and trimming were read from the DNA. In all, the sample holds about 150,000 clones, and about nine tenths of those were seen once. The leading ten clones occupy 2.6% of the sample.

As concerns this clone: What this receptor recognizes is not known. Base qualities are not recorded, but no much larger clone differs from it by a single base.

From its cysteine to its phenylalanine, the CDR3 spans 17 amino acids. Only CDR3 DNA remains: 51 bases, in frame from the first base. At the junction V is shortened by 2 bases and J by 2 bases, with 17 bases in between. Via the germline V gene (reference sequence), CDR1 is LGHDT and CDR2 YNNKEL. This chain joins TRBV3-1 (or the pseudogene TRBV3-2) to TRBJ2-3, with no D gene named confidently. The sample in question was peripheral blood, obtained on day 0 of AZD1222 vaccination. This TCR was sampled from an adult in good health. The DNA sequence reads TGTGCCAGCAGCCAATACTCTGCCGGGCTGGCCACAGATACGCAGTATTTT. Its protein is CASSQYSAGLATDTQYF.